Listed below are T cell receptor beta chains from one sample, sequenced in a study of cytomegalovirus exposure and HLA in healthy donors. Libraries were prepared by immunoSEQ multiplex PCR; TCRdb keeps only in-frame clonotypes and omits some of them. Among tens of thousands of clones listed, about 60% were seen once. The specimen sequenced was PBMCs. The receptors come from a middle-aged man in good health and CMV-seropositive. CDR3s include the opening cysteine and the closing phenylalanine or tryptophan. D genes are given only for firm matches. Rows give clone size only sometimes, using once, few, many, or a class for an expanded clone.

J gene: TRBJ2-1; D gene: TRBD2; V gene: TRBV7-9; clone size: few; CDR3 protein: CASSFSGGATNEQFF; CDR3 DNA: TGTGCCAGCAGCTTTAGCGGGGGGGCGACTAATGAGCAGTTCTTC
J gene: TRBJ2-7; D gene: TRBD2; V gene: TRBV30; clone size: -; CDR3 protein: CAWSVRGGYSSYEQYF; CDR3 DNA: TGTGCCTGGAGTGTACGCGGGGGGTATAGCTCCTACGAGCAGTACTTC
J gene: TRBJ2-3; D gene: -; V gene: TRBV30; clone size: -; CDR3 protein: CAWSTNSGTTDTQYF; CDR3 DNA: TGTGCCTGGAGTACTAATAGCGGAACAACAGATACGCAGTATTTT
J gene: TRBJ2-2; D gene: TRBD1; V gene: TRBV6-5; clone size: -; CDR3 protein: CASRLGTANTGELFF; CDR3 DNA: TGTGCCAGCAGACTCGGGACAGCAAACACCGGGGAGCTGTTTTTT
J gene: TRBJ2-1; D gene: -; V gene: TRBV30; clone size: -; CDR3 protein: CAWRPGGNEQFF; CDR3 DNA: TGTGCCTGGAGGCCGGGTGGCAATGAGCAGTTCTTC
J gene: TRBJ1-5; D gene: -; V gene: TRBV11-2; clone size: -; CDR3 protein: CASSPLAGHSNQPQHF; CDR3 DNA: TGTGCCAGCAGCCCCTTGGCAGGGCATAGCAATCAGCCCCAGCATTTT
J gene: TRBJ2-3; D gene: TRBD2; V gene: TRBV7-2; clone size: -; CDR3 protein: CAPWGSGSWTDTQYF; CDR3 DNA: TGTGCCCCCTGGGGTAGCGGGAGTTGGACAGATACGCAGTATTTT
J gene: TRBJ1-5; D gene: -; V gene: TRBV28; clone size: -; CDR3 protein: CASTRTPGHQPQHF; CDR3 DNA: TGTGCCAGCACCAGGACACCAGGGCATCAGCCCCAGCATTTT
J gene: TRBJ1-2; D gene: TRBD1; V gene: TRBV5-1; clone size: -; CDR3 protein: CASSSGQGAIGYTF; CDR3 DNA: TGCGCCAGCAGCTCAGGACAGGGGGCAATTGGCTACACCTTC
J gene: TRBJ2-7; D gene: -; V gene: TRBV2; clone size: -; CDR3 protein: CASRWTFSYEQYF; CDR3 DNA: TGTGCCAGCAGATGGACTTTCTCCTACGAGCAGTACTTC
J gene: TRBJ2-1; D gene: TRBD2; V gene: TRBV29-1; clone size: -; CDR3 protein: CSVRRTSGGNNEQFF; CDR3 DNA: TGCAGCGTACGACGGACTAGCGGGGGCAACAATGAGCAGTTCTTC
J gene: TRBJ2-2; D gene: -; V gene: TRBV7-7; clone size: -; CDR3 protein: CASSSPNTGELFF; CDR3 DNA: TGTGCTAGCAGCTCTCCCAACACCGGGGAGCTGTTTTTT
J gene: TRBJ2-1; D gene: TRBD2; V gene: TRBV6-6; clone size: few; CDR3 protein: CASSIGTNNEQFF; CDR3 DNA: TGTGCCAGCAGTATCGGGACTAACAATGAGCAGTTCTTC
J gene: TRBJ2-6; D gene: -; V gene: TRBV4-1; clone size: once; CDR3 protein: CASRLADSGANVLTF; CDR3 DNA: TGCGCCAGCAGACTAGCCGACTCTGGGGCCAACGTCCTGACTTTC
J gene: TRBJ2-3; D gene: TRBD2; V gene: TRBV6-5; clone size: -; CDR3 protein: CASSKSGGGTQYF; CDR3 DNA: TGTGCCAGCAGTAAGAGCGGGGGGGGCACGCAGTATTTT
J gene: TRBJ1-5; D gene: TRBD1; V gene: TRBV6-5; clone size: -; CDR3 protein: CASRGQGLSNQPQHF; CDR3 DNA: TGTGCCAGCAGAGGACAGGGGCTGAGCAATCAGCCCCAGCATTTT
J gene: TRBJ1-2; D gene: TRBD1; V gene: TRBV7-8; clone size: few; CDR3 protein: CASSFARQGAGYTF; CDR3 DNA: TGTGCCAGCAGCTTCGCCCGACAGGGGGCTGGCTACACCTTC
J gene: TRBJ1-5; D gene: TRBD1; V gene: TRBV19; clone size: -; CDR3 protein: CACDQGAYQPQHF; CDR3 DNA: TGTGCCTGTGATCAGGGGGCTTATCAGCCCCAGCATTTT
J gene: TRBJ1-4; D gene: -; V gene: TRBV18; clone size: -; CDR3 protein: CASSASGANEKLFF; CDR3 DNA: TGTGCCAGCTCGGCGAGCGGGGCGAATGAAAAACTGTTTTTT
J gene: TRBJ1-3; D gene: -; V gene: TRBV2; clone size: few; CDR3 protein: CASGGTSLGGSGNTIYF; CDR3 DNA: TGTGCCAGCGGCGGTACATCACTCGGCGGGTCTGGAAACACCATATATTTT
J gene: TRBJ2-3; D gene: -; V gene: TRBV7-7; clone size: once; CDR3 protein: CASSLGSSSTDTQYF; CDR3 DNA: TGTGCTAGCAGCTTAGGGAGCTCTAGCACAGATACGCAGTATTTT
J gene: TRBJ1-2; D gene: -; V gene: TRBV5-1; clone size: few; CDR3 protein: CASSLDRGAGTF; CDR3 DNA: TGCGCCAGCAGCTTGGATCGGGGGGCAGGCACCTTC
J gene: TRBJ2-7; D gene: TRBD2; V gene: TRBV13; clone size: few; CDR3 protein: CASSTRLAGGSYEQYF; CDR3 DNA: TGTGCCAGCAGCACCAGACTAGCGGGGGGATCCTACGAGCAGTACTTC
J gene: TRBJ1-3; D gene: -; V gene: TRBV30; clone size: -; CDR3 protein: CAWNTGRSGNTIYF; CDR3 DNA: TGTGCCTGGAACACAGGCCGCTCTGGAAACACCATATATTTT
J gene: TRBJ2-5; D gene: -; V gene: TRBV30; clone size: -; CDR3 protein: CAWSGLGSGTQYF; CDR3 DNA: TGTGCCTGGAGTGGTTTGGGGAGTGGGACCCAGTACTTC
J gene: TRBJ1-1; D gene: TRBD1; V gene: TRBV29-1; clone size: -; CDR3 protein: CSVSPGQGAEAFF; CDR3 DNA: TGCAGCGTGTCGCCCGGACAGGGCGCTGAAGCTTTCTTT
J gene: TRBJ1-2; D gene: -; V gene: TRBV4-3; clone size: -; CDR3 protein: CASSQDNRAILGGYTF; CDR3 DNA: TGCGCCAGCAGCCAAGACAACAGGGCAATTCTAGGGGGCTACACCTTC
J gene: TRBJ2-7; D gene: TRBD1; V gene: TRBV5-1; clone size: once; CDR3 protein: CASSGGPQGGSGEQYF; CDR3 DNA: TGCGCCAGCAGCGGGGGCCCACAGGGGGGTTCCGGAGAGCAGTACTTC
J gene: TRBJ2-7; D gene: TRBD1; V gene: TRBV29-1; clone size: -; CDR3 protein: CSVEGGQTYEQYF; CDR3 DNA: TGCAGCGTTGAAGGGGGACAGACCTACGAGCAGTACTTC